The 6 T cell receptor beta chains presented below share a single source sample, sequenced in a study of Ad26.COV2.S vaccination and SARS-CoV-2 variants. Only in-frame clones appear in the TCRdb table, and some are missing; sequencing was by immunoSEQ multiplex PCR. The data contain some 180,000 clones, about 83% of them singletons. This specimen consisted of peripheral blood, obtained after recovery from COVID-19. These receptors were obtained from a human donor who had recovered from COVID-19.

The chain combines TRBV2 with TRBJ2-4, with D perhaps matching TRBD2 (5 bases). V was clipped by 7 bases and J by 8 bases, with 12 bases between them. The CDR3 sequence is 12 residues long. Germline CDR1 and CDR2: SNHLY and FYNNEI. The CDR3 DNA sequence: TGTGCCAGCACGCCAGGAGGATACATTCAGTACTTC. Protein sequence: CASTPGGYIQYF.

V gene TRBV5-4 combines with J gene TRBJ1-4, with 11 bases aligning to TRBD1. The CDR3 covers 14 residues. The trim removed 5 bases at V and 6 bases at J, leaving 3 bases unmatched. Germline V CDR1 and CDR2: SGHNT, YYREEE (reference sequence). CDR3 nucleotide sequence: TGTGCCAGCAGAACGGGACAGGGGGATGAAAAACTGTTTTTT. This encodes CASRTGQGDEKLFF.

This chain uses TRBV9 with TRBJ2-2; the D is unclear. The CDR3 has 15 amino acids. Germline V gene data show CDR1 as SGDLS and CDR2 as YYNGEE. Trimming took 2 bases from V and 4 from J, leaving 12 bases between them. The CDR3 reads CASSVSDSLTGELFF. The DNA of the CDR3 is TGTGCCAGCAGCGTTTCCGACTCTCTCACCGGGGAGCTGTTTTTT.

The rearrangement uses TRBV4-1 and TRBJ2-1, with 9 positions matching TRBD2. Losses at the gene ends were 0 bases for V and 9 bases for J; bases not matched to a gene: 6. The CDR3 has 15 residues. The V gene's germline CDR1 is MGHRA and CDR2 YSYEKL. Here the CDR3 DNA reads TGCGCCAGCAGCCAAGAAGCGGGGGGCTACTCTGAGCAGTTCTTC. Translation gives CASSQEAGGYSEQFF.

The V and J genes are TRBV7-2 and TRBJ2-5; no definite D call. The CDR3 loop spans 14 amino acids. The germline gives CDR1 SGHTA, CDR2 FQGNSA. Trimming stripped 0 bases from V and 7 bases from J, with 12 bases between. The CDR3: CASSLAPQRGTQYF. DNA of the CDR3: TGTGCCAGCAGCTTAGCGCCCCAGCGAGGGACCCAGTACTTC.

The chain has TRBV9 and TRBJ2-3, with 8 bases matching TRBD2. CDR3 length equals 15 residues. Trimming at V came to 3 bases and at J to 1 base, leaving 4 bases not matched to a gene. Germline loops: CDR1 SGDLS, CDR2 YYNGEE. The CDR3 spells CASSAGTRRTDTQYF. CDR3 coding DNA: TGTGCCAGCAGCGCCGGGACTAGGCGCACAGATACGCAGTATTTT.